This T cell receptor (beta chain) was sequenced during a study of blood T cell repertoires in COVID-19 (dated by TCRdb to 2018 to 2021). Notes on the research overall: The collaborator samples originated in the United States, Italy and Spain and spanned the acute and convalescent phases of COVID-19. The prospective study material was composed of cDNA or gDNA derived from T cells, B-cell-depleted T cells, or PBMCs. The dataset comprised deeply sampled blood TCRbeta repertoires from subjects exposed to, actively infected with, or recovered from COVID-19. The repertoires were released in a freely available public database meant as a resource for research on the immune response to SARS-CoV-2. Samples were obtained from the ongoing ImmuneRACE study (first 160 participants) and from roughly 1,300 subjects provided by 6 global collaborators. A de-identified subject ID, COVID-19 status, age in years and sex were almost always included in the sample metadata. Where available, HLA class I and class II types were taken from metadata supplied by the sample provider and were not determined by assay-based typing. The investigation overall reported the following: Clinical and demographic metadata were provided uncurated, with the amount varying by source and participant.

The immunoSEQ Assay, a bias-controlled multiplex PCR, was used to amplify TCRbeta CDR3 regions from genomic DNA. The original pipeline was this. Nucleated cell counts per sample were estimated from amplification of reference gene primers within the assay. To quantify the absolute abundance of each unique TCRbeta CDR3 rearrangement, sequence reads were collapsed and filtered. For each sample, productive Simpson clonality was calculated by taking the square root of Simpson's diversity index across productive rearrangements. The immuneACCESS repertoire file appears here via TCRdb, limited to in-frame rearrangements. These files lack a portion of the clones; in checked studies, under half of the deficit traces to unresolved V genes, and the cause of the others is not known. The D gene and trimming were derived from the DNA, and the V and J assignments and clone size from that table. The sample table shows about 290,000 clones, and approximately 90% are seen once. Clones ranked in the top ten supply about 4.6% of the sample.

As to this clone: This receptor's antigen is unknown. Base quality data are lacking; no much larger clone is found one base away.

Each collaborating institution followed its own protocols to collect whole blood in K2EDTA tubes. Collaborator samples were shipped for TCRbeta analysis as frozen whole blood, isolated PBMCs, or DNA extracted from either sample type. Reading from cysteine to phenylalanine, the CDR3 counts 17 amino acids. CDR3 DNA is the only sequence kept; it has 51 bases, read in frame from the first base. V was cut back by 1 base and J by 0 bases, leaving a gap of 15 bases between them. The germline V gene encodes CDR1 SGHRS and CDR2 YFSETQ. The TCR comes from a man between 35 and 55 years old with acute or convalescent COVID-19. The chain is made from TRBV5-1 and TRBJ2-3, with no confidently assigned D gene. The sample taken for sequencing was peripheral blood. Read as DNA, the sequence is TGCGCCAGCAGCTTGCAACCTCATAGCAGAAGCACAGATACGCAGTATTTT. Translated, it reads CASSLQPHSRSTDTQYF.